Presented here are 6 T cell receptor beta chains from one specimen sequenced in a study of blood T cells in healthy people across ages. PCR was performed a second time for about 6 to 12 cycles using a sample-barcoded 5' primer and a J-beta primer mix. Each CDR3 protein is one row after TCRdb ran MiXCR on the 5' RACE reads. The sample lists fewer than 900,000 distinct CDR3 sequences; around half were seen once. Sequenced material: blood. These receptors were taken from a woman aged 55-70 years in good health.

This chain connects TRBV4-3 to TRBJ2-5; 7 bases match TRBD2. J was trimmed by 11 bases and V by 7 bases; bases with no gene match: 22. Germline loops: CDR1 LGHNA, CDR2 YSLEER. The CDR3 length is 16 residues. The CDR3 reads CASNPSPGEGPVEQYF. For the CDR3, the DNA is TGCGCCAGCAACCCCTCGCCGGGGGAGGGCCCCGTTGAGCAGTACTTC.

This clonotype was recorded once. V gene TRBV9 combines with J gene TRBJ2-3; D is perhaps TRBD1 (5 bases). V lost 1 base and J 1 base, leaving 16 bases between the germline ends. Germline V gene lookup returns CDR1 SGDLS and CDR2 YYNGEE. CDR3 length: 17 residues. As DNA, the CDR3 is TGTGCCAGCAGCGTAACATCGGCAGGGCTGGGCACAGATACGCAGTATTTT. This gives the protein CASSVTSAGLGTDTQYF.

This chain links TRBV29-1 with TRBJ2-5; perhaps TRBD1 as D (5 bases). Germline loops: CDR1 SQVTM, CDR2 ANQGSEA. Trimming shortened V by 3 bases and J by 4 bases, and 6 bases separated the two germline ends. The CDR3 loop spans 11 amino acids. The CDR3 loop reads CSVDDRETQYF. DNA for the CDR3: TGCAGCGTTGATGACAGAGAGACCCAGTACTTC.

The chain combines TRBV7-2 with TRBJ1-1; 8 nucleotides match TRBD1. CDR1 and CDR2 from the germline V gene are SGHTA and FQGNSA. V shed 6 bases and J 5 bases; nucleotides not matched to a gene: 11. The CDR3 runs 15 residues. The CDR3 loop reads CASRQQGVDRTEAFF. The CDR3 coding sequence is TGTGCCAGCAGGCAACAGGGGGTTGATCGGACTGAAGCTTTCTTT.

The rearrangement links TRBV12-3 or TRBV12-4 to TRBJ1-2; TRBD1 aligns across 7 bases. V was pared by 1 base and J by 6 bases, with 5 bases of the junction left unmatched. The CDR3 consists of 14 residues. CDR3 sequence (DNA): TGTGCCAGCAGTTTAGACAGGGGATATGATGGCTACACCTTC. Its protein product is CASSLDRGYDGYTF.

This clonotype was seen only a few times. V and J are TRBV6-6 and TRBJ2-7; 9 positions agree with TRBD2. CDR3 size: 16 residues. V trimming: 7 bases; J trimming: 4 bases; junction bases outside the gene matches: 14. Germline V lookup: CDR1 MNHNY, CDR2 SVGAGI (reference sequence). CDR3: CASTNGAGGPSYEQYF. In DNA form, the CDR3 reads TGTGCCAGCACCAACGGGGCGGGAGGGCCTAGTTACGAGCAGTACTTC.